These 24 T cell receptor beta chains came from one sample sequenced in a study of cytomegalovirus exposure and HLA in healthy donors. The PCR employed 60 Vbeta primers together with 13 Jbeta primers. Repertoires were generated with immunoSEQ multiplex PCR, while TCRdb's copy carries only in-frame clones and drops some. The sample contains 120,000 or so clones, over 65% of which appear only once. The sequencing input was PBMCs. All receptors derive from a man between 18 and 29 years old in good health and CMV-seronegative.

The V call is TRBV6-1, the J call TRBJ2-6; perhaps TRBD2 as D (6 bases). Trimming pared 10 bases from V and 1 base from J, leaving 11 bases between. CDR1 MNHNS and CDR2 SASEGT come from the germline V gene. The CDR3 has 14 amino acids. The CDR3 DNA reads TGTGCCACCTCCGGGACTTCTGGGGCCAACGTCCTGACTTTC. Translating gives CATSGTSGANVLTF.

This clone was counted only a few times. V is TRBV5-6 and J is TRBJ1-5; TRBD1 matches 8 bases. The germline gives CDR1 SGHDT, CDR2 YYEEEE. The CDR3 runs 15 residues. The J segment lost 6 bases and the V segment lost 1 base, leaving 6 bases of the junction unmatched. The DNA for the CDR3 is TGTGCCAGCAGCTTGTGGACAGGGCAGAGTCAGCCCCAGCATTTT. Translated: CASSLWTGQSQPQHF.

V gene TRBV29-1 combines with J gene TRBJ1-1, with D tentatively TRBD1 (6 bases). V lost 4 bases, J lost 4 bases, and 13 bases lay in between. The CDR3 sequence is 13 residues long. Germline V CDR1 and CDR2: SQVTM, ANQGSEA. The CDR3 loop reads CSVVDSGSTEAFF. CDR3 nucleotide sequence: TGCAGCGTTGTGGACAGCGGGAGCACTGAAGCTTTCTTT.

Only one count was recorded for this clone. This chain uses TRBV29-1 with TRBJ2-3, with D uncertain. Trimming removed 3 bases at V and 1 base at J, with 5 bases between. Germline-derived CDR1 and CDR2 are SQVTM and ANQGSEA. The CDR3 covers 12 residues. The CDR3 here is CSVDIGTDTQYF. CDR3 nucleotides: TGCAGCGTTGACATTGGCACAGATACGCAGTATTTT.

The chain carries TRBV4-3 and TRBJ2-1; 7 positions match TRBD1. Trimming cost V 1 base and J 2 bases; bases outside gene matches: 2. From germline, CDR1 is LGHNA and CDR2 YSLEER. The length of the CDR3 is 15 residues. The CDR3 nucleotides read TGCGCCAGCAGCCAAGTGACAGGGCCCTACAATGAGCAGTTCTTC. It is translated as CASSQVTGPYNEQFF.

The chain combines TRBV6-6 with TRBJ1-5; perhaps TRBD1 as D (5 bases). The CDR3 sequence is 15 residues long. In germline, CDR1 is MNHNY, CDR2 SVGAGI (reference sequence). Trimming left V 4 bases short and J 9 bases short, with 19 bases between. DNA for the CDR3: TGTGCCAGCAGTTCATCCGGGGGGGTCTTGCGGCCCCAGCATTTT. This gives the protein CASSSSGGVLRPQHF.

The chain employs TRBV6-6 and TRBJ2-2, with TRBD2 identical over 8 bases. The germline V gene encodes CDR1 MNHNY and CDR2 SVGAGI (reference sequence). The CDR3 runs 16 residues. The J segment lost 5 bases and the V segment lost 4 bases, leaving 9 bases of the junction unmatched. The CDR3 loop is CASSFAAGGGTGELFF. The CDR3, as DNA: TGTGCCAGCAGTTTTGCTGCGGGGGGAGGGACCGGGGAGCTGTTTTTT.

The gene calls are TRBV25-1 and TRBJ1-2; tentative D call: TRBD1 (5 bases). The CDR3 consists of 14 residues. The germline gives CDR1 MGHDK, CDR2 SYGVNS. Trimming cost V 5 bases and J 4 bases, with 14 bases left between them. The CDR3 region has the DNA TGTGCCAGCAGTAATCAGGGTAGGAGCTATGGCTACACCTTC. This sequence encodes CASSNQGRSYGYTF.

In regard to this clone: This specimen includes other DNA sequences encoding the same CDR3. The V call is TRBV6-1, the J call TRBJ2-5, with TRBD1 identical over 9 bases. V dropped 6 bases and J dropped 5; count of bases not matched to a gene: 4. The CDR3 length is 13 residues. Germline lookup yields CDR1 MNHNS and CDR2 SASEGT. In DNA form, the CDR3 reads TGTGCCAGCAGCAGGGACAGGGATGAGACCCAGTACTTC. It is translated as CASSRDRDETQYF.

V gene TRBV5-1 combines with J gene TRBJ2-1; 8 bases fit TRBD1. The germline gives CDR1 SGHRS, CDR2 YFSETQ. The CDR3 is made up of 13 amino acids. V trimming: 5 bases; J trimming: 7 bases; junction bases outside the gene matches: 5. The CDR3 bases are TGCGCCAGCAGTTGGACAGGGTCAAATGAGCAGTTCTTC. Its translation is CASSWTGSNEQFF.

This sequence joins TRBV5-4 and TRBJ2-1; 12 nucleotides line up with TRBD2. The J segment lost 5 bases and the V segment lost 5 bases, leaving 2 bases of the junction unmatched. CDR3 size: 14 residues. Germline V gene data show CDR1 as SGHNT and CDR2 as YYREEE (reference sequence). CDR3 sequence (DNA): TGTGCCAGCAGAAGACTAGCGGGAGACAATGAGCAGTTCTTC. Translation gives CASRRLAGDNEQFF.

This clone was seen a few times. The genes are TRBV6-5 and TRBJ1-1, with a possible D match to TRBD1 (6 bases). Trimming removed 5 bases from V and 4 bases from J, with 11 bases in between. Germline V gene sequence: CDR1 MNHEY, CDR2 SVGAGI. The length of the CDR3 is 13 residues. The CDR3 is CASSKNRATEAFF. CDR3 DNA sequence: TGTGCCAGCAGTAAGAACAGGGCCACTGAAGCTTTCTTT.

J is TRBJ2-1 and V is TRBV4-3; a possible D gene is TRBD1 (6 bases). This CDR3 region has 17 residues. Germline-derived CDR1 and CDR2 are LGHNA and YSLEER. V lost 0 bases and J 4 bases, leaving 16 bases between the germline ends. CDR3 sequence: CASSQETGKGVYNEQFF. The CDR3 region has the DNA TGCGCCAGCAGCCAAGAGACAGGAAAAGGGGTATACAATGAGCAGTTCTTC.

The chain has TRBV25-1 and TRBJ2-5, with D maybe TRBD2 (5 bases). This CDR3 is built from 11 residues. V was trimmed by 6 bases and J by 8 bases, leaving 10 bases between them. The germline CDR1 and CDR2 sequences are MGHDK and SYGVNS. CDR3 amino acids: CASSGGATQYF. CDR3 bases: TGTGCCAGCAGCGGAGGAGCTACCCAGTACTTC.

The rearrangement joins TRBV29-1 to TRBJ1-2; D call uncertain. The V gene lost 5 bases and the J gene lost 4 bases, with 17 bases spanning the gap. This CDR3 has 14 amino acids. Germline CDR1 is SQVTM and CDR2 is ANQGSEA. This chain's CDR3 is CSVQYPTVGYGYTF. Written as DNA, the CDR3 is TGCAGCGTTCAATACCCTACAGTCGGCTATGGCTACACCTTC.

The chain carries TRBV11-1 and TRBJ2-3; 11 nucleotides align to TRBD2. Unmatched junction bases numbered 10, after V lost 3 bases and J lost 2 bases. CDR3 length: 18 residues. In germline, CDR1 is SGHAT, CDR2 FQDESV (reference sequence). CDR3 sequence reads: CASSFYTSGGQDTDTQYF. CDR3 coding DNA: TGTGCCAGCAGCTTTTATACTAGCGGGGGCCAGGACACAGATACGCAGTATTTT. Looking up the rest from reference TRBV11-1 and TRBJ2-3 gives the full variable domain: EAEVAQSPRYKITEKSQAVAFWCDPISGHATLYWYRQILGQGPELLVQFQDESVVDDSQLPKDRFSAERLKGVDSTLKIQPAELGDSAMYLCASSFYTSGGQDTDTQYFGPGTRLTVL.

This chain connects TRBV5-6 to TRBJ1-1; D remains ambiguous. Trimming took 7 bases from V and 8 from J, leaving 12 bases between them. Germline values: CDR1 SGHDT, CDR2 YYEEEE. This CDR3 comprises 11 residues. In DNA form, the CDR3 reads TGTGCCAGCCAGCTTGGCGGGGAAGCTTTCTTT. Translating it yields CASQLGGEAFF. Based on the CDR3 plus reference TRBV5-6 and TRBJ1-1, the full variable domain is DAGVTQSPTHLIKTRGQQVTLRCSPKSGHDTVSWYQQALGQGPQFIFQYYEEEERQRGNFPDRFSGHQFPNYSSELNVNALLLGDSALYLCASQLGGEAFFGQGTRLTVV.

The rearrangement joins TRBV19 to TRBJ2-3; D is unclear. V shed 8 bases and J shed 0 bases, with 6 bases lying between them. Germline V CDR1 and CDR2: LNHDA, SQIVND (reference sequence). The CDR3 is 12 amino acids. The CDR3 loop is CASSRSTDTQYF. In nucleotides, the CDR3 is TGTGCCAGTTCTAGAAGCACAGATACGCAGTATTTT.

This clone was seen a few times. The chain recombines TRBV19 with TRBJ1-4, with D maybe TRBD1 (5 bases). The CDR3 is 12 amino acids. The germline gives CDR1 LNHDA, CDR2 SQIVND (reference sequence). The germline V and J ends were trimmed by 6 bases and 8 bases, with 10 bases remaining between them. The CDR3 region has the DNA TGTGCCAGTAGATGGGAGGGGGAAAAACTGTTTTTT. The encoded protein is CASRWEGEKLFF.

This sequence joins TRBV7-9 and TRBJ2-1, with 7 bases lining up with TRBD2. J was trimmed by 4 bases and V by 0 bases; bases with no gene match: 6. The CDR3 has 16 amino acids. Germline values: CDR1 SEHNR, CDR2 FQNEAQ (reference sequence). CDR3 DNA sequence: TGTGCCAGCAGCTTAGCGCTAGGGACTAAATACAATGAGCAGTTCTTC. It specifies CASSLALGTKYNEQFF.

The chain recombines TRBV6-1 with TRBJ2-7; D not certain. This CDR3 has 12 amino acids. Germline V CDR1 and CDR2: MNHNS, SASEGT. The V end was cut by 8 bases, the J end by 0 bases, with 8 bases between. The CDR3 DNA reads TGTGCCAGCTCGGTGGTCTCCTACGAGCAGTACTTC. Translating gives CASSVVSYEQYF.

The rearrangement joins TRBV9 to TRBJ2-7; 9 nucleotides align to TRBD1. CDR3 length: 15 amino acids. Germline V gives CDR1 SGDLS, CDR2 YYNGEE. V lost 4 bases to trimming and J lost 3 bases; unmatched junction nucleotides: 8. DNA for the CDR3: TGTGCCAGCAGCCCCCCAGGACAGGGGTTCTACGAGCAGTACTTC. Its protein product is CASSPPGQGFYEQYF.

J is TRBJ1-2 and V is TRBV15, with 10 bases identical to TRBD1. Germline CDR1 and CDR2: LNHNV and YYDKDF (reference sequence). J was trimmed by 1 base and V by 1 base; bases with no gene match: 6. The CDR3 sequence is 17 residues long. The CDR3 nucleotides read TGTGCCACCAGCAGAGGGGGACAGGGGACATTTAACTATGGCTACACCTTC. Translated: CATSRGGQGTFNYGYTF.

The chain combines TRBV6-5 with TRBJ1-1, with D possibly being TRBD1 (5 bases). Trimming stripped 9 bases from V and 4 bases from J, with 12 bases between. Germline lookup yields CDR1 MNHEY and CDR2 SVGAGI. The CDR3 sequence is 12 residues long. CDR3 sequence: CASESRATEAFF. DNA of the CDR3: TGTGCCAGTGAATCCAGGGCCACTGAAGCTTTCTTT.